The present TCR beta chain was sequenced within a study of human T cells and chemical hapten exposure. Described time point: patch test 3, about 24 weeks after DPC sensitization. The sample's treatment: therapeutic diphenylcyclopropenone sensitization with weekly scalp DPC. The V gene's germline CDR1 is SGHRS and CDR2 YFSETQ. Trimming cost V 2 bases and J 8 bases; bases outside gene matches: 7. The CDR3 extends over 14 amino acids. This clonotype was counted at least ten times. The antigen is undetermined. TCRdb analysed the RACE reads with MiXCR anew, one entry per CDR3 protein. This table has roughly 60,000 distinct CDR3 sequences, 9.5% to 15% appearing once. Study observations and caveats: TCRs at a frequency above 1 in 1000 stayed unchanged with DPC sensitization.

The sequences come from whole blood, collected in connection with sensitization to the hapten diphenylcyclopropenone (DPC). The chain has TRBV5-1 and TRBJ2-1, with 7 bases identical to TRBD2. This TCR came from a man aged 25 to 45 with alopecia areata. Some clones in this sample may be carry-over from other donors' samples. The CDR3 DNA is TGCGCCAGCAGCTTTGGCGGGGGTGGCGATGAGCAGTTCTTC. Translation: CASSFGGGGDEQFF.